The entry below gives a single T cell receptor beta chain sequence along with its context. As yet, its antigen is unknown. CDR1 SQVTM and CDR2 ANQGSEA come from the germline V gene. There are 14 residues in the CDR3. The ends were cut back, 3 bases at V and 0 bases at J, with 6 bases in the middle. The source of the sample is a study of T cells after yellow fever vaccination. Overall study results and limits: A large majority of primary-vaccination clones showed up again after the booster (roughly 95% CD4, almost 90% CD8). On re-exposure, the response was weaker but peaked faster, at day 5 versus 15. FACS-sorted repertoires could contain abundant clonotypes contaminating from the bulk population.

5'RACE template switching produced TCR cDNA carrying a universal primer site and UMIs. TCRdb fed the 5' RACE reads into MiXCR, producing one record per CDR3 protein. The sample has some 400,000 distinct CDR3 sequences, 6.2% seen once. The origin of this receptor is a man aged 25-45 years who received the YFV17D yellow fever vaccine. The source was PBMCs, collected 5 days after the yellow fever booster vaccination. V gene TRBV29-1 combines with J gene TRBJ2-6, with D tentatively TRBD1 (6 bases). CDR3 DNA sequence: TGCAGCGTTGAGGGGGCCTCTGGGGCCAACGTCCTGACTTTC. Its translation: CSVEGASGANVLTF.